This paragraph covers one T cell receptor beta chain sequence. The antigen remains undetermined. The germline gives CDR1 DFQATT, CDR2 SNEGSKA (reference sequence). The length of the CDR3 is 14 residues. Trimming pared 6 bases from V and 0 bases from J, leaving 12 bases between. Patients with uncontrolled infections, other autoimmune diseases, pregnancy or lactation were excluded. From RNA transcripts, TCR beta CDR3 regions were amplified. Primed by the HTBI set, a first-round RT-PCR was run on the TCR CDR3. TCRdb reprocessed the multiplex PCR reads with MiXCR, giving one entry per CDR3 protein. The table includes about 640,000 distinct CDR3 sequences, roughly 46% detected once. This specimen comes from a study of T cells in Graves' hyperthyroidism and ophthalmopathy. Overall study results and limits: Blood also contained most expanded thyroid clonotypes above 0.001. From stable hyperthyroidism, ophthalmopathy was set apart by a 13 V-J model. Ophthalmopathy, as predicted by the model, came a median approximately 6.5 months after the prediction.

This chain joins TRBV20-1 and TRBJ1-3; D ambiguous. Sequencing input: peripheral blood or thyroid tissue (not recorded which). The clonotype comes from an adult man with Graves' disease, either hyperthyroidism or ophthalmopathy (not recorded which). CDR3 sequence (DNA): TGCAGTGCGTGGGGTCCTAACTCTGGAAACACCATATATTTT. Its protein product is CSAWGPNSGNTIYF.